Given below is one T cell receptor (beta chain) in context. There are many counts of this clonotype. Its target antigen remains unknown. Base-call qualities are not available, and no considerably larger clone is one nucleotide away. The CDR3 contains 15 residues, cysteine and phenylalanine counted. Only the CDR3 DNA is retained, 45 bases long and in frame from the first base. In the germline V gene (reference sequence), CDR1 corresponds to DFQATT and CDR2 to SNEGSKA. The trim is 1 base for V and 1 base for J, with a gap of 13 bases between the germline ends. The data originate from a study of T cells in Graves' hyperthyroidism and ophthalmopathy (dated by TCRdb to between 2019 and 2020). As for the study more broadly: Peripheral blood samples were taken at initial diagnosis, before any treatment was given. Prospective prediction of ophthalmopathy was tested in an independent validation cohort consisting of 18 hyperthyroidism patients and 15 or so patients who later progressed to ophthalmopathy. The paper reports TCR Vbeta CDR3 sequencing of 140 or so peripheral blood samples: 43 ophthalmopathy, about 75 hyperthyroidism and around 17 progressor patients. After blood sampling, hyperthyroidism patients were treated with methimazole at a starting dose of 30 mg daily, and ophthalmopathy patients were treated with high-dose intravenous methylprednisolone. To identify TCR V-J signatures that set the groups apart, the researchers used a discovery cohort of about a hundred patients, made up of 40 to 45 with Graves' ophthalmopathy and some 55 with stable Graves' hyperthyroidism. For training and testing, the 80 to 100 patients in the discovery cohort were randomly divided in a 7:3 ratio. The study also compared thyroid tissue and blood T-cell repertoires from a handful of Graves' hyperthyroidism patients.

The study at large found these results: No statistical method was used to fix the sample size in advance, and group allocation was not hidden from the investigators. Most expanded thyroid clonotypes (frequency above 0.001) were also detected in blood, a finding suggesting that blood repertoires may reflect thyroid immune responses. In validation, the model predicted progression to ophthalmopathy with roughly 66% sensitivity and 72.22% specificity, a median of 6.5 months before onset. Ophthalmopathy was separated from stable hyperthyroidism by a 13 V-J signature model, with over 85% sensitivity and roughly 81% specificity obtained in cross-validation and 80%/75% obtained in testing.

Amplification of TCR beta CDR3 regions was carried out from RNA transcripts. For the first round of RT-PCR on the TCR CDR3, the HTBI primer set was used together with the Qiagen OneStep RT-PCR kit. A second multiplex PCR round built the libraries, followed by size selection and purification. The libraries were sequenced on an Illumina HiSeq2000 using paired-end 100 bp reads. As for the original processing: SOAPnuke was used to process the raw data, with reads discarded if the reads contained adapters or uncalled bases, had a mean Phred below 15, or lacked an exact constant-primer or identifier match. High-quality paired reads were merged using COPE v1.2.5, and each unique nucleotide sequence was defined as a clonotype. MiTCR v1.1 was used to align the clonotypes against IMGT TRBV, TRBD and TRBJ reference segments. Only V-J combinations with frequency above 0.0001, covering 99% to 99.2% of repertoires, were analysed. The TCS score was defined as the ratio of F50 (clonal expansion) to E x V (chaos), calculated using BLOSUM62-based TCRdist between CDR3 peptides within each V-J. Welch's t-statistics and random forest reduced several hundred V-J features to 10 to 15, which were used in a naive Bayes classifier (R e1071). In-frame beta chains were kept once TCRdb had trimmed the public reads at Q25 with fastp and called clones with MiXCR. Each record represents a unique CDR3 protein, reported with the most common genes and DNA among its rows. These V and J calls rely on TCRdb rather than the paper's analysis. Present in this sample are about 52,000 distinct CDR3 sequences, approximately 52% of which were seen just once. Of the sample, just over 9% falls within the top ten clones.

Ophthalmopathy patients had moderately to severely active disease, Clinical Activity Score of at least 3, NOSPECS grade of at least 4, and duration under 3 months. Exclusion was applied to patients with uncontrolled infections, other autoimmune diseases, pregnancy or lactation. Diagnoses were based on clinical symptoms, serum thyroxine and TRAb, thyroid ultrasound and orbital computed tomography. Ficoll-Paque density gradient centrifugation was used to isolate PBMCs from approximately 11 ml of fresh peripheral blood. Total RNA was extracted using Trizol reagent, and RNA quality was assessed on an Agilent 2100 Bioanalyzer.

The TCR sequence derives from a woman aged 45-65 years with Graves' ophthalmopathy. Rearrangement joined TRBV20-1 to TRBJ2-5; the D gene could be TRBD1 or TRBD2, each one agreeing over 5 bases. Material: blood. The nucleotides are TGCAGTGCTAGAGTGGGGACCGACATCCAAGAGACCCAGTACTTC. This yields the protein CSARVGTDIQETQYF.